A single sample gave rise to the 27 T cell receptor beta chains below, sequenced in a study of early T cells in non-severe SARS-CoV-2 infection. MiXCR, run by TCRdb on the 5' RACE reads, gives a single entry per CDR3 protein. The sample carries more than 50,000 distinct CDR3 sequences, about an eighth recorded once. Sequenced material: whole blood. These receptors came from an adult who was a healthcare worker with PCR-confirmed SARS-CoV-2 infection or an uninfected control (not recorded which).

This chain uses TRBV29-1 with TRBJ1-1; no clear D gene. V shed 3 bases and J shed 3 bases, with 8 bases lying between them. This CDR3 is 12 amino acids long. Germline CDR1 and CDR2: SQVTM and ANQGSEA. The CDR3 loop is CSVEAYDTEAFF. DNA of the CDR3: TGCAGCGTTGAGGCCTATGACACTGAAGCTTTCTTT.

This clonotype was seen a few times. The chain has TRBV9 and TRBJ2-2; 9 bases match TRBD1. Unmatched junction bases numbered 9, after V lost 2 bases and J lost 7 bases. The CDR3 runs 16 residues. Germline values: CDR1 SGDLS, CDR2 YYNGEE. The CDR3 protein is CASSVRDRERNGELFF. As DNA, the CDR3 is TGTGCCAGCAGCGTCCGGGACAGGGAGAGAAACGGGGAGCTGTTTTTT.

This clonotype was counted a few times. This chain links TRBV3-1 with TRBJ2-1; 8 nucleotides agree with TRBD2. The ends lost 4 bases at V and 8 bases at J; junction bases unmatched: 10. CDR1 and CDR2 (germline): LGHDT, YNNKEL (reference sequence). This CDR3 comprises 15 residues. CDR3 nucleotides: TGTGCCAGCAGCCCAAGGACGGGAGGGCCGGATGAGCAGTTCTTC. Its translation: CASSPRTGGPDEQFF.

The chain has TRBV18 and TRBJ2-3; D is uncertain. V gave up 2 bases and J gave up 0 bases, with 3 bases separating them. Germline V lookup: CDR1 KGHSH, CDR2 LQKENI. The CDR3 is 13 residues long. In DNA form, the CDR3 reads TGTGCCAGCTCACCAGCCAGCACAGATACGCAGTATTTT. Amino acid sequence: CASSPASTDTQYF.

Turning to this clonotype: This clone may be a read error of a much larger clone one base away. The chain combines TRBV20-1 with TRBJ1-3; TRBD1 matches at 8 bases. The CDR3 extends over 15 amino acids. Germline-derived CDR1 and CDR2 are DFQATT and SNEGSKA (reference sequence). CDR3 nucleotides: TGCAGTGCCGCCCCCGGACAGGGAGAAGGAAACACCATAAATTTT. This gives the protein CSAAPGQGEGNTINF.

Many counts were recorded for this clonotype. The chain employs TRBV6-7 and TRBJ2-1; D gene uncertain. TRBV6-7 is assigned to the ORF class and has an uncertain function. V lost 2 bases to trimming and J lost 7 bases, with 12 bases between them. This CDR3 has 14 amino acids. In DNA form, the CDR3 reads TGTGCCAGCAGTTACAGCCTAGTCCCTAATGAGCAGTTCTTC. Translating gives CASSYSLVPNEQFF.

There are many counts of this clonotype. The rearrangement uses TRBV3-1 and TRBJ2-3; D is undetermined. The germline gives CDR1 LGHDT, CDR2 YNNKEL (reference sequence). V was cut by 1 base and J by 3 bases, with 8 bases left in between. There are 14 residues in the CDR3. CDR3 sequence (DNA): TGTGCCAGCAGCCAAGCGTGGGGAACAGATACGCAGTATTTT. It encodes CASSQAWGTDTQYF.

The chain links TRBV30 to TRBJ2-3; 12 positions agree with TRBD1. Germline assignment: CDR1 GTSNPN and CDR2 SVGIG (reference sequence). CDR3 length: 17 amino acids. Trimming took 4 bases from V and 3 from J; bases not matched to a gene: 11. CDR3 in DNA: TGTGCCTGGATCCGGGACAGGGGGCATGTAGAGACAGATACGCAGTATTTT. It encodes CAWIRDRGHVETDTQYF.

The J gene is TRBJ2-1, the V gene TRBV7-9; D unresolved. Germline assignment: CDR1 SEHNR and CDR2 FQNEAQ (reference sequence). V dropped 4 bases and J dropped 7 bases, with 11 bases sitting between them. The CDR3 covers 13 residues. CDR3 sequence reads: CASSSRSFNEQFF. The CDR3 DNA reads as TGTGCCAGCAGCTCCCGGTCCTTTAATGAGCAGTTCTTC.

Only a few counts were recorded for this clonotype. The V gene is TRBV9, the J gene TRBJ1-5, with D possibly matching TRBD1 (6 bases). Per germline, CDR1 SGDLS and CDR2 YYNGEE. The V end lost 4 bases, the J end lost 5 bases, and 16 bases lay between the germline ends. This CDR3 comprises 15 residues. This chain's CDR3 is CASSPTGNGDQPQHF. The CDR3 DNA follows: TGTGCCAGCAGCCCAACAGGGAATGGCGATCAGCCCCAGCATTTT. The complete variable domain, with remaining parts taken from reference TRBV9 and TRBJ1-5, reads DSGVTQTPKHLITATGQRVTLRCSPRSGDLSVYWYQQSLDQGLQFLIQYYNGEERAKGNILERFSAQQFPDLHSELNLSSLELGDSALYFCASSPTGNGDQPQHFGDGTRLSIL.

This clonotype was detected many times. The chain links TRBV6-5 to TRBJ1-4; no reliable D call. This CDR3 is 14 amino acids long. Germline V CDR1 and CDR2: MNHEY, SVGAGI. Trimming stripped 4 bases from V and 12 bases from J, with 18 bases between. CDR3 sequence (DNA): TGTGCCAGCAGTTCCACGGTATTGGGCCCTGAACTGTTTTTT. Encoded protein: CASSSTVLGPELFF.

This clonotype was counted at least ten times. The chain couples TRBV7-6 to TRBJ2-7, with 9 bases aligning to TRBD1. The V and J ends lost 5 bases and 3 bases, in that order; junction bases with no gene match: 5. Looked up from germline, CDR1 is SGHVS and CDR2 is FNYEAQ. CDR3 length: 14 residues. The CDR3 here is CASSPDRGFYEQYF. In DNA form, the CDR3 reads TGTGCCAGCAGCCCCGACAGGGGGTTCTACGAGCAGTACTTC.

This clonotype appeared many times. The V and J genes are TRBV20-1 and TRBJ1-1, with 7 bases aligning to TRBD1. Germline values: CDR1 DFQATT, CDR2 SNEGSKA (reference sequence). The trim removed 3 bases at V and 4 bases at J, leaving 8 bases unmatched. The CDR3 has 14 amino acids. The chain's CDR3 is CSARTGITTTEAFF. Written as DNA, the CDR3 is TGCAGTGCTAGGACAGGGATTACGACCACTGAAGCTTTCTTT.

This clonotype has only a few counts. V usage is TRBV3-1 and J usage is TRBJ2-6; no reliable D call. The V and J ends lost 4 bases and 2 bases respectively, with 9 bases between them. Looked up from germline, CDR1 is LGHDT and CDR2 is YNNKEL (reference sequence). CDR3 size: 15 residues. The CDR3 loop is CASSPPLTGANVLTF. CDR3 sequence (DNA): TGTGCCAGCAGCCCCCCGCTCACTGGGGCCAACGTCCTGACTTTC.

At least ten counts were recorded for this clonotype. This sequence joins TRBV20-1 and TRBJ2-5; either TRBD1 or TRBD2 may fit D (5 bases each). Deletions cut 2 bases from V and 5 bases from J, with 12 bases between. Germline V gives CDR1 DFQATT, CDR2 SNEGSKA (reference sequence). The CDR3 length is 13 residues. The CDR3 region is CSARSRGGETQYF. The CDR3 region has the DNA TGCAGTGCTAGATCTAGGGGCGGGGAGACCCAGTACTTC.

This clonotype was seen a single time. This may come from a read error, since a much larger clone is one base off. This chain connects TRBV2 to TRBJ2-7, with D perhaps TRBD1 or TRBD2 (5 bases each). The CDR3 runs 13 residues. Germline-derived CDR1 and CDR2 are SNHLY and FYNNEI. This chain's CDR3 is CAISDGGLGEQYF. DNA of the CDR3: TGTGCCATCAGTGATGGGGGTCTCGGCGAGCAGTACTTC.

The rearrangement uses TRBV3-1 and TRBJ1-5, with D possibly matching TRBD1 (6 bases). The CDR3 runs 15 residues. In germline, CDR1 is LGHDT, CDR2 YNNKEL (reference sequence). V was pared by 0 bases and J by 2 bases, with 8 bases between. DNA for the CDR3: TGTGCCAGCAGCCAAGACAGGGGTGGCAATCAGCCCCAGCATTTT. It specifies CASSQDRGGNQPQHF. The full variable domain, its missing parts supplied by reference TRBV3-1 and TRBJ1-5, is DTAVSQTPKYLVTQMGNDKSIKCEQNLGHDTMYWYKQDSKKFLKIMFSYNNKELIINETVPNRFSPKSPDKAHLNLHINSLELGDSAVYFCASSQDRGGNQPQHFGDGTRLSIL.

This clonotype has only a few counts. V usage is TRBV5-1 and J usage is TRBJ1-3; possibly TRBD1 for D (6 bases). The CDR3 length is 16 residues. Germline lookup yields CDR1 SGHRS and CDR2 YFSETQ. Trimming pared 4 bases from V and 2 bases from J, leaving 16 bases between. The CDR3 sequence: CASSPSPGATGNTIYF. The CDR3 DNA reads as TGCGCCAGCAGCCCCTCGCCGGGGGCTACTGGAAACACCATATATTTT.

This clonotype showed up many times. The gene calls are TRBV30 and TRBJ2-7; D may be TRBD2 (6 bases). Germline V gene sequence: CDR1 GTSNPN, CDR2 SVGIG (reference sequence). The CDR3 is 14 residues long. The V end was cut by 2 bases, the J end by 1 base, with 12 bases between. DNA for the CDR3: TGTGCCTGGAGTCCACGGGGGAGTTCCTACGAGCAGTACTTC. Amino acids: CAWSPRGSSYEQYF.

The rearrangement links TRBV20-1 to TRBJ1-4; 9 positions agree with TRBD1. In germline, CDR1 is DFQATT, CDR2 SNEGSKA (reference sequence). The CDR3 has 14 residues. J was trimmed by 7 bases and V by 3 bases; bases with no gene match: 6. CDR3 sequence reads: CSARKGQGSEKLFF. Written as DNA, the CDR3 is TGCAGTGCTAGGAAGGGACAGGGAAGTGAAAAACTGTTTTTT.

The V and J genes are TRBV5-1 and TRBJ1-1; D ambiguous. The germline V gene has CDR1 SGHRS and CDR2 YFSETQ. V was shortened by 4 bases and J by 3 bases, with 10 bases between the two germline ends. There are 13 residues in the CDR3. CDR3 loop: CASSPHGDTEAFF. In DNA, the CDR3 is TGCGCCAGCAGCCCCCACGGGGACACTGAAGCTTTCTTT.

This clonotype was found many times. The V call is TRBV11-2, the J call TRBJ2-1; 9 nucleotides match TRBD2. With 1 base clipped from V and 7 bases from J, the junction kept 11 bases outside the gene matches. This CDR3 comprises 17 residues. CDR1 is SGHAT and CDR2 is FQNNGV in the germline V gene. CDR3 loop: CASSLAPRAGGQNEQFF. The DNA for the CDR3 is TGTGCCAGCAGCTTAGCCCCTCGGGCGGGGGGGCAAAATGAGCAGTTCTTC.

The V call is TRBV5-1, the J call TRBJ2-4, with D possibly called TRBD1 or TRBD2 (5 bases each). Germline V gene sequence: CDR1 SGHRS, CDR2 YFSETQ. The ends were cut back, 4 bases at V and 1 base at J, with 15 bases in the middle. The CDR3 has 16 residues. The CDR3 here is CASSPGDGLAKNIQYF. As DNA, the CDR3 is TGCGCCAGCAGCCCCGGGGACGGGTTGGCCAAAAACATTCAGTACTTC.

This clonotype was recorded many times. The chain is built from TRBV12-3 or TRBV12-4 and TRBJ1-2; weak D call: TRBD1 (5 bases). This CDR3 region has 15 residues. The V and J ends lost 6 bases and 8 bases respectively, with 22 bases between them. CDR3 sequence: CASSPRRQGVEGYTF. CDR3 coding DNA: TGTGCCAGCAGCCCTCGGAGGCAGGGAGTGGAAGGCTACACCTTC.

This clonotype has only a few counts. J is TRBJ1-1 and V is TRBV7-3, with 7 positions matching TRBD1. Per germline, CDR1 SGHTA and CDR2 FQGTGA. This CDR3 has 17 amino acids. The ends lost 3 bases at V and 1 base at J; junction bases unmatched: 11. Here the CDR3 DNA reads TGTGCCAGCAGCTTCCACCCTCCCGGGACAGAGAACACTGAAGCTTTCTTT. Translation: CASSFHPPGTENTEAFF.

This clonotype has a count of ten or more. The CDR3 DNA follows: TGTGCCAGCAGCCACCCCCAGGACCGGGAACCTTATAGCAATCAGCCCCAGCATTTT. Residues: CASSHPQDREPYSNQPQHF. V usage is TRBV7-2 and J usage is TRBJ1-5; D gene ambiguous. With 5 bases removed from V and 0 bases from J, the gap between germline ends came to 23 bases. The CDR3 covers 19 residues. Germline-derived CDR1 and CDR2 are SGHTA and FQGNSA. The variable domain in full, completed from reference TRBV7-2 and TRBJ1-5, reads GAGVSQSPSNKVTEKGKDVELRCDPISGHTALYWYRQSLGQGLEFLIYFQGNSAPDKSGLPSDRFSAERTGGSVSTLTIQRTQQEDSAVYLCASSHPQDREPYSNQPQHFGDGTRLSIL.

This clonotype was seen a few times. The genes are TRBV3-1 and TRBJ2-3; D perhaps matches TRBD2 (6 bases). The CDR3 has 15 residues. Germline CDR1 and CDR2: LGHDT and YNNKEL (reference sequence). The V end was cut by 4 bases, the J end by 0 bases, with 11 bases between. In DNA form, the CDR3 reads TGTGCCAGCAGCCGGGGACTGGGAAGCACAGATACGCAGTATTTT. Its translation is CASSRGLGSTDTQYF.